This TCR beta chain was captured by sequencing in a study of regulatory T cells in long-lasting Graves disease. At least ten counts were recorded for this clonotype. Researchers made TCR beta libraries by using iRepertoire HTBI primers and running Arm-PCR on CDR3 regions. TCRdb re-derived calls from the multiplex PCR reads in MiXCR, one entry per CDR3 protein. Counted here are 450,000 to 600,000 distinct CDR3 sequences, 13% occurring once; the ten biggest clones make up over 7.5%. V was shortened by 3 bases and J by 4 bases, with 14 bases between the two germline ends. CDR3 length equals 15 residues. Germline V lookup: CDR1 WNHNN, CDR2 SYGVQD (reference sequence). Time point noted: newly diagnosed GD, antithyroid drugs for less than 3 months. The authors made the TCR library using RNA they extracted from PBMCs. This sample also appeared in a second study, on T cells in Graves' hyperthyroidism and ophthalmopathy. According to that study: Patients aged 18 to 65 had newly diagnosed hyperthyroidism lasting under 2 months.

The chain couples TRBV10-1 to TRBJ2-3; D is undetermined. Sequencing was performed on peripheral blood mononuclear cells (PBMCs), taken at new diagnosis, from a patient treated with antithyroid drugs. This clonotype was obtained from a man aged 25-40 years with Graves disease. CDR3 region: CASSDGSPLADTQYF. The CDR3 coding sequence is TGCGCCAGCAGTGACGGGTCTCCCCTCGCAGATACGCAGTATTTT.